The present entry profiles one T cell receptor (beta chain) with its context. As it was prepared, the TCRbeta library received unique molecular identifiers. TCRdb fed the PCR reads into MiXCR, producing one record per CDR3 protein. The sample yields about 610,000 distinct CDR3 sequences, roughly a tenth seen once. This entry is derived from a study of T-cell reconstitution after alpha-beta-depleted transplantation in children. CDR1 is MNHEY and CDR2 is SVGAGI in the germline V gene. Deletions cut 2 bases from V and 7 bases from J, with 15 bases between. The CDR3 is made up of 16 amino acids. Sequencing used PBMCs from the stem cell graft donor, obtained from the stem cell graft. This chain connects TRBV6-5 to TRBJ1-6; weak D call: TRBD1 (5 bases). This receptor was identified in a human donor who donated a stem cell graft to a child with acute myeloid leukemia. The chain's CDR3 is CASSYGAGTFNSPLHF. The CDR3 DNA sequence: TGTGCCAGCAGTTACGGTGCCGGGACTTTCAATTCACCCCTCCACTTT.